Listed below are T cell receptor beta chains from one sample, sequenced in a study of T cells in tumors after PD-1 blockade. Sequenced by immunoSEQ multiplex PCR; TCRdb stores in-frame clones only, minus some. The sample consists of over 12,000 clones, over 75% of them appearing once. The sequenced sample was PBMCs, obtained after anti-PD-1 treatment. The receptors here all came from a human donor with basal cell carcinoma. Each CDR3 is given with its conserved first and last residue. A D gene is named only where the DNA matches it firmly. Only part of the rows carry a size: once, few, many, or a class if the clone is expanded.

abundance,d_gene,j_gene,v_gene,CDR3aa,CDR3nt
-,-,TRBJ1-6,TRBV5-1,CASSLGVGDSPLHF,TGCGCCAGCAGTCTAGGGGTCGGTGATTCACCCCTCCACTTT
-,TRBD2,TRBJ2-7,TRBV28,CASSLKSSGRYEQYF,TGTGCCAGCAGTTTAAAATCTAGCGGGAGGTACGAGCAGTACTTC
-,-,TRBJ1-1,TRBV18,CASSPIRGGAQTEAFF,TGTGCCAGCTCACCAATCCGTGGGGGGGCGCAAACTGAAGCTTTCTTT
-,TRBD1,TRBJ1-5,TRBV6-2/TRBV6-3,CASSYYRTGGQPQHF,TGTGCCAGCAGTTACTACCGGACAGGGGGGCAGCCCCAGCATTTT
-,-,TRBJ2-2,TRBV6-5,CASSYSRRTGELFF,TGTGCCAGCAGTTACTCGAGGCGTACCGGGGAGCTGTTTTTT
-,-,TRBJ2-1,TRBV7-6,CASSLYSDEQFF,TGTGCCAGCAGCTTATATTCGGATGAGCAGTTCTTC
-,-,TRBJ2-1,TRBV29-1,CSVEAAVSSYNEQFF,TGCAGCGTTGAAGCAGCGGTTAGCTCCTACAATGAGCAGTTCTTC
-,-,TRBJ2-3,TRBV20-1,CSASIADTQYF,TGCAGTGCTAGTATCGCGGATACGCAGTATTTT
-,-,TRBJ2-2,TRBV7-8,CASSRGPFGELFF,TGTGCCAGCAGCCGGGGACCTTTCGGGGAGCTGTTTTTT
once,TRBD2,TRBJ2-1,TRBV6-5,CASSTGTSTEQFF,TGTGCCAGCAGTACCGGGACTAGCACTGAGCAGTTCTTC
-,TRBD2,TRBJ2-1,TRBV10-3,CAISGGLAGDRNEQFF,TGTGCCATCAGTGGGGGATTAGCGGGAGATCGAAATGAGCAGTTCTTC
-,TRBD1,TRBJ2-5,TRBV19,CASSTTGGDETQYF,TGTGCCAGTAGTACCACAGGGGGCGATGAGACCCAGTACTTC
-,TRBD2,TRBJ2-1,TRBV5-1,CASSLGTSGREQFF,TGCGCCAGCAGCTTGGGGACTAGCGGCCGTGAGCAGTTCTTC
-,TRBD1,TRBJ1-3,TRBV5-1,CASSSTGGAGNTIYF,TGCGCCAGCAGCTCTACAGGGGGCGCGGGAAACACCATATATTTT
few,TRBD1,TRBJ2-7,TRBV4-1,CASSPRQGVSYEQYF,TGCGCCAGCAGCCCCCGACAGGGGGTTTCCTACGAGCAGTACTTC
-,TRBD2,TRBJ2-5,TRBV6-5,CASSLVLAAQETQYF,TGTGCCAGCAGCCTAGTACTAGCGGCCCAAGAGACCCAGTACTTC
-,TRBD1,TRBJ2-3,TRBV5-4,CASSIPGQGRDTQYF,TGTGCCAGCAGCATACCGGGACAGGGGAGAGATACGCAGTATTTT
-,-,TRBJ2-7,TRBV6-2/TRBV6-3,CASSYSRTREDSSYEQYF,TGTGCCAGCAGTTACTCGAGAACTAGGGAAGACAGCTCCTACGAGCAGTACTTC
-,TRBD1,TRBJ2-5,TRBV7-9,CASSLKGALVQETQYF,TGTGCCAGCAGCTTAAAGGGGGCGCTAGTTCAGGAGACCCAGTACTTC
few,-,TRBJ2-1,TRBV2,CASSYGWGRVGSSYNEQFF,TGTGCCAGCAGTTATGGGTGGGGGCGGGTGGGGAGCTCCTACAATGAGCAGTTCTTC
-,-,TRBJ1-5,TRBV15,CATSRDNGGWYSNQPQHF,TGTGCCACCAGCAGAGATAATGGGGGGTGGTATAGCAATCAGCCCCAGCATTTT
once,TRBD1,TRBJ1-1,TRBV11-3,CASSKDRGTEAFF,TGTGCCAGCAGCAAAGACAGGGGCACTGAAGCTTTCTTT
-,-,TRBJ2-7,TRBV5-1,CASGMGSDEQYF,TGCGCCAGCGGCATGGGTTCCGACGAGCAGTACTTC
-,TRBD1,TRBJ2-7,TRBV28,CASRGSGTGSSYEQYF,TGTGCCAGCAGGGGATCCGGGACAGGGAGCTCCTACGAGCAGTACTTC
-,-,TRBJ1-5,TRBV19,CASSMMGHQPQHF,TGTGCCAGTAGTATGATGGGCCATCAGCCCCAGCATTTT
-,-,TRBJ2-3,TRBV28,CASSDLIAEGTDTQYF,TGTGCCAGCAGTGACCTTATAGCGGAGGGCACAGATACGCAGTATTTT
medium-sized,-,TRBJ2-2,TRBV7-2,CASSSDSGYGELFF,TGTGCCAGCAGCAGTGATTCGGGTTACGGGGAGCTGTTTTTT
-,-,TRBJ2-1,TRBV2,CASCEGGARVGSSYNEQFF,TGTGCCAGCTGTGAAGGGGGGGCGCGGGTGGGGAGCTCCTACAATGAGCAGTTCTTC
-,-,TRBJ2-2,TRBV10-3,CAISDLGRSDTGELFF,TGTGCCATCAGTGACCTAGGGAGATCGGACACCGGGGAGCTGTTTTTT
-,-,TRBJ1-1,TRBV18,CASSPGTLNTEAFF,TGTGCCAGCTCACCAGGGACCCTGAACACTGAAGCTTTCTTT
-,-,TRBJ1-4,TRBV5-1,CASSLLQASPNEKLFF,TGCGCCAGCAGCTTGTTGCAGGCCTCCCCTAATGAAAAACTGTTTTTT
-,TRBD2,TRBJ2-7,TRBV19,CASSPRGGPISSPYEQYF,TGTGCCAGTAGTCCCCGGGGAGGGCCAATAAGTTCCCCCTACGAGCAGTACTTC
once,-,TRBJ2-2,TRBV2,CASSERTGDTGELFF,TGTGCCAGCAGCGAGCGGACCGGAGACACCGGGGAGCTGTTTTTT
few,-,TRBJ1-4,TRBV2,CASTEGFDEKLFF,TGTGCCAGCACCGAGGGTTTCGACGAAAAACTGTTTTTT
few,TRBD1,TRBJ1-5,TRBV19,CASSRGTGAYSNQPQHF,TGTGCCAGTAGTAGGGGGACAGGGGCGTATAGCAATCAGCCCCAGCATTTT
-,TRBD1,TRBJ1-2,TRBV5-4,CASSLGPGQGGYGYTF,TGTGCCAGCAGCTTGGGGCCGGGACAGGGAGGCTATGGCTACACCTTC
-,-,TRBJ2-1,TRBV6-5,CASSPEATTSNEQFF,TGTGCCAGCAGCCCGGAGGCGACAACGTCCAATGAGCAGTTCTTC
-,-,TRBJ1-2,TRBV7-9,CASSSFHEYGYTF,TGTGCCAGCAGCTCGTTCCATGAGTATGGCTACACCTTC
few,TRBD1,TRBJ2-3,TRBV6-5,CASITGTGGTDTQYF,TGTGCCAGCATTACCGGGACAGGGGGCACAGATACGCAGTATTTT
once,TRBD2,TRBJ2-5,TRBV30,CAWSPEAGGGETQYF,TGTGCCTGGAGCCCAGAAGCGGGAGGAGGGGAGACCCAGTACTTC